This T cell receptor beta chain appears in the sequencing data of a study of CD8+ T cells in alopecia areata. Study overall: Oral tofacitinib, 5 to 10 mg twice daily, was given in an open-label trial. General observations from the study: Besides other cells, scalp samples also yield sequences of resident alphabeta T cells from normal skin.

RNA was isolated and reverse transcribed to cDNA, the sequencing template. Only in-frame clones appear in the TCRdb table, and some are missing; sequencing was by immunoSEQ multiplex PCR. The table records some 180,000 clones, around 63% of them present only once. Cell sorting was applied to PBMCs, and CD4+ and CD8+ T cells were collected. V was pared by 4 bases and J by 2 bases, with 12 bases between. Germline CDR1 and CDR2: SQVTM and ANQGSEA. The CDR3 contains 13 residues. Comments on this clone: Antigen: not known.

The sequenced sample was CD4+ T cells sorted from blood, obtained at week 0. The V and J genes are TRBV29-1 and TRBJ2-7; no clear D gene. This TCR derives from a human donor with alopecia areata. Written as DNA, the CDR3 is TGCAGCGTTGCCAGACAAGCAGCCTACGAGCAGTACTTC. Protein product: CSVARQAAYEQYF.